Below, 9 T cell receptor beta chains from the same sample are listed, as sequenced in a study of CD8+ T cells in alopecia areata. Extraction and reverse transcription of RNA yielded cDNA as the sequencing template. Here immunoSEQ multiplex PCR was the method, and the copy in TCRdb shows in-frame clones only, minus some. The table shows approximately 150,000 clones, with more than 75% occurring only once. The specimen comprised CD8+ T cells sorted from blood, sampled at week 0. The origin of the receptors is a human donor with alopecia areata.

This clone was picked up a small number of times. This chain's CDR3 is CASSISGTPYEQYF. The CDR3 nucleotides are TGTGCCAGTAGTATATCCGGGACTCCCTACGAGCAGTACTTC. The chain recombines TRBV19 with TRBJ2-7; possible D gene TRBD2, 6 bases. V lost 2 bases to trimming and J lost 2 bases, with 10 bases between them. This CDR3 is 14 amino acids long. The germline gives CDR1 LNHDA, CDR2 SQIVND (reference sequence).

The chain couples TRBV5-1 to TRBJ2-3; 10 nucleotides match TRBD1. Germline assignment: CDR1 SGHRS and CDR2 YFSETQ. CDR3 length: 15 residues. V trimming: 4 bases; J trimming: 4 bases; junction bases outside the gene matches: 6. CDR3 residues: CASSTGTGEADTQYF. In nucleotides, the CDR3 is TGCGCCAGCAGCACAGGGACAGGGGAAGCAGATACGCAGTATTTT. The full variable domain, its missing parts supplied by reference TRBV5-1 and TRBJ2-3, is KAGVTQTPRYLIKTRGQQVTLSCSPISGHRSVSWYQQTPGQGLQFLFEYFSETQRNKGNFPGRFSGRQFSNSRSEMNVSTLELGDSALYLCASSTGTGEADTQYFGPGTRLTVL.

The CDR3 is CASSQPRGDFQETQYF. The DNA of the CDR3 is TGTGCCAGCAGCCAACCCAGGGGGGATTTTCAAGAGACCCAGTACTTC. The genes are TRBV7-9 and TRBJ2-5; D may be TRBD1 (7 bases). The CDR3 contains 16 residues. The germline V gene encodes CDR1 SEHNR and CDR2 FQNEAQ (reference sequence). V lost 5 bases, J lost 2 bases, and 18 bases lay in between. The variable domain in full, with the rest retrieved from reference TRBV7-9 and TRBJ2-5, is DTGVSQNPRHKITKRGQNVTFRCDPISEHNRLYWYRQTLGQGPEFLTYFQNEAQLEKSRLLSDRFSAERPKGSFSTLEIQRTEQGDSAMYLCASSQPRGDFQETQYFGPGTRLLVL.

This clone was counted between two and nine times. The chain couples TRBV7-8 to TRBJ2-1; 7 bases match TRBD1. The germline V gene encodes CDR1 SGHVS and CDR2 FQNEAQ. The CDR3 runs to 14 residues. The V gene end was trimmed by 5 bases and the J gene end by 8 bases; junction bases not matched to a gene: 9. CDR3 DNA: TGTGCCAGCAGCCTAGGGGGCGGGCCCGATGAGCAGTTCTTC. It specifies CASSLGGGPDEQFF. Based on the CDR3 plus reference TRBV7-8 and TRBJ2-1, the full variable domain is GAGVSQSPRYKVAKRGQDVALRCDPISGHVSLFWYQQALGQGPEFLTYFQNEAQLDKSGLPSDRFFAERPEGSVSTLKIQRTQQEDSAVYLCASSLGGGPDEQFFGPGTRLTVL.

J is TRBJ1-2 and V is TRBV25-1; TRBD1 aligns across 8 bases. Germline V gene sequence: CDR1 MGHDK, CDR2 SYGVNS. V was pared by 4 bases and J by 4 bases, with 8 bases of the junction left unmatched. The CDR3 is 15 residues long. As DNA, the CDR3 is TGTGCCAGCAGTGTAGGGACAGGCCTCCCCTATGGCTACACCTTC. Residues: CASSVGTGLPYGYTF.

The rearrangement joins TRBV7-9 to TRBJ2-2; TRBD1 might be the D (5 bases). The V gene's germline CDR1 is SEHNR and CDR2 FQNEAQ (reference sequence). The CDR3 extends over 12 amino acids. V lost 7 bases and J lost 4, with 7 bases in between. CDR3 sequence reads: CASTDSTGELFF. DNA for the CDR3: TGTGCCAGCACCGACAGCACCGGGGAGCTGTTTTTT.

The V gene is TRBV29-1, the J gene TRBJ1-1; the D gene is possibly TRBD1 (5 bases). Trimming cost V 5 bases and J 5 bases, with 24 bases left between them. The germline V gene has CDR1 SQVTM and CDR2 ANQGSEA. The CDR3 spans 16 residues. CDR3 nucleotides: TGCAGCGTTCCGTCTCCTCTGAAGGGGAGGAGGACTGAAGCTTTCTTT. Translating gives CSVPSPLKGRRTEAFF. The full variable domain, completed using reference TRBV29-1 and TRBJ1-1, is SAVISQKPSRDICQRGTSLTIQCQVDSQVTMMFWYRQQPGQSLTLIATANQGSEATYESGFVIDKFPISRPNLTFSTLTVSNMSPEDSSIYLCSVPSPLKGRRTEAFFGQGTRLTVV.

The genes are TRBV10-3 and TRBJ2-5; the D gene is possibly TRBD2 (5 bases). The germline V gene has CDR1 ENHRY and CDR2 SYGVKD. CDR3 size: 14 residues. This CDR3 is CAVGGIRLQETQYF. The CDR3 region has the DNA TGTGCTGTAGGAGGTATAAGGCTCCAAGAGACCCAGTACTTC.

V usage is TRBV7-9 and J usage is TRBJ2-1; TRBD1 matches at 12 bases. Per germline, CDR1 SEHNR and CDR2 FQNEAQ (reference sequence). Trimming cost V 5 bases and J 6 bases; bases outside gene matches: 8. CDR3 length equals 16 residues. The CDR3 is CASSPRDRGPANEQFF. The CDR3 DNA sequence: TGTGCCAGCAGCCCCCGGGACAGGGGGCCGGCCAATGAGCAGTTCTTC. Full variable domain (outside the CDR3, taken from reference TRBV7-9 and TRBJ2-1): DTGVSQNPRHKITKRGQNVTFRCDPISEHNRLYWYRQTLGQGPEFLTYFQNEAQLEKSRLLSDRFSAERPKGSFSTLEIQRTEQGDSAMYLCASSPRDRGPANEQFFGPGTRLTVL.